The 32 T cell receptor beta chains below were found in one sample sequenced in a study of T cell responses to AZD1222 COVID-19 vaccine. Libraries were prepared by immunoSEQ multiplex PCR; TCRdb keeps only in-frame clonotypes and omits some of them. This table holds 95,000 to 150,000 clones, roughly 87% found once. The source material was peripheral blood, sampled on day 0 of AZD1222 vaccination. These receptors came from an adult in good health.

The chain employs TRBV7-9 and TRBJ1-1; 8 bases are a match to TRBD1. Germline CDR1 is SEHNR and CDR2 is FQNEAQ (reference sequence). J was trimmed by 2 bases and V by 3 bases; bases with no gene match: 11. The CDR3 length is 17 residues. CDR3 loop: CASSFDRGSRPNTEAFF. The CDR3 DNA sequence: TGTGCCAGCAGCTTTGACAGGGGTTCCCGTCCAAACACTGAAGCTTTCTTT.

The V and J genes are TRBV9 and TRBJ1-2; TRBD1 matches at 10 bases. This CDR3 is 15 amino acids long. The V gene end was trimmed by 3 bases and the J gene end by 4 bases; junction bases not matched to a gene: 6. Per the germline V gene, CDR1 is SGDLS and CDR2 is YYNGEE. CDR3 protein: CASSATTGGGYGYTF. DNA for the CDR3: TGTGCCAGCAGCGCCACGACAGGGGGCGGCTATGGCTACACCTTC.

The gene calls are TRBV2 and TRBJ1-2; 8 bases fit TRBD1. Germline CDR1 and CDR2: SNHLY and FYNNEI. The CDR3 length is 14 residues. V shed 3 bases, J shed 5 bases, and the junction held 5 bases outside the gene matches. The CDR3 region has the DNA TGTGCCAGCAGTGACCGGACAGGGAGTTATGGCTACACCTTC. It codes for CASSDRTGSYGYTF.

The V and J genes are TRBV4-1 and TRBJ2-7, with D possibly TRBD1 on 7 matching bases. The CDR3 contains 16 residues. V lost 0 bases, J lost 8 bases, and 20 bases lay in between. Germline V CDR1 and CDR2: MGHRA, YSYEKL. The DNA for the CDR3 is TGCGCCAGCAGCCAAGATCCGGGAGACAGGGTTCGTAAGCAGTACTTC. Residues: CASSQDPGDRVRKQYF.

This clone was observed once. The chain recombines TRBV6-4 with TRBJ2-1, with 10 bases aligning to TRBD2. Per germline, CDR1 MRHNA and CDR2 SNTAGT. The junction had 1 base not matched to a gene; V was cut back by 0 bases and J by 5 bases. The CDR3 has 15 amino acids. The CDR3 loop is CASSDSSGGHNEQFF. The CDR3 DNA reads TGTGCCAGCAGTGACTCTAGCGGGGGGCACAATGAGCAGTTCTTC.

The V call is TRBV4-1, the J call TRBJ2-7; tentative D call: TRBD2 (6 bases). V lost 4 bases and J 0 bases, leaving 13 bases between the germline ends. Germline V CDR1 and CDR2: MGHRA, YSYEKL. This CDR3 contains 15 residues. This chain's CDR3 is CASSPRLGSSYEQYF. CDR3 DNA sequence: TGCGCCAGCAGCCCCCGACTAGGGAGCTCCTACGAGCAGTACTTC.

The CDR3 protein is CASSLYQGSYEQYF. The CDR3 DNA reads TGCGCCAGCAGCTTGTACCAGGGCTCCTACGAGCAGTACTTC. The J gene is TRBJ2-7, the V gene TRBV5-1; a possible D gene is TRBD1 (5 bases). From germline, CDR1 is SGHRS and CDR2 YFSETQ. The germline V and J ends were trimmed by 1 base and 0 bases, with 8 bases remaining between them. The CDR3 length is 14 residues.

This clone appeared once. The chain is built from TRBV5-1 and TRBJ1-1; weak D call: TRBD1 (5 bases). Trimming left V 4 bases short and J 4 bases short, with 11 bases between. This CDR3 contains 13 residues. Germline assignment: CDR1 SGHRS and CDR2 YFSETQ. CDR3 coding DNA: TGCGCCAGCAGCCCTCCGGGACTCACTGAAGCTTTCTTT. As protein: CASSPPGLTEAFF.

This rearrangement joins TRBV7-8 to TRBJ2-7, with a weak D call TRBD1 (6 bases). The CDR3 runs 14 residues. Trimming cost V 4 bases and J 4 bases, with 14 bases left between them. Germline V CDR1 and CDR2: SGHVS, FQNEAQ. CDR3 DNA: TGTGCCAGCAGCTCGAGACAGGTCCCTTACGAGCAGTACTTC. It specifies CASSSRQVPYEQYF.

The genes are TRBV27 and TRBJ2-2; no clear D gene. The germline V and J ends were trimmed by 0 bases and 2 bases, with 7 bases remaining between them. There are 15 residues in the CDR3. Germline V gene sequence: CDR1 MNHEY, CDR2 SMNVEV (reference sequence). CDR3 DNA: TGTGCCAGCAGTTTATCGCGACTCAACACCGGGGAGCTGTTTTTT. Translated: CASSLSRLNTGELFF.

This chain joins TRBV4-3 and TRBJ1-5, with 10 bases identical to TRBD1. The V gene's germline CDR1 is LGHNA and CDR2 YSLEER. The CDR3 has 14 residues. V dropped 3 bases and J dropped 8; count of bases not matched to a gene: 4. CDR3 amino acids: CASSHGQGDEPQHF. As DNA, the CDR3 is TGCGCCAGCAGCCATGGACAGGGGGATGAGCCCCAGCATTTT.

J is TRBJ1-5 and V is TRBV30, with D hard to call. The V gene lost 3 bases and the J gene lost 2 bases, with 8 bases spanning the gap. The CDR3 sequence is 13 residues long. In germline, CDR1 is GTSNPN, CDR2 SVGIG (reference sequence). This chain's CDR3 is CAWSSMGNQPQHF. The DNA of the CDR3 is TGTGCCTGGAGCAGTATGGGCAATCAGCCCCAGCATTTT. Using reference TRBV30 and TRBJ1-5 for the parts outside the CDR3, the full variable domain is SQTIHQWPATLVQPVGSPLSLECTVEGTSNPNLYWYRQAAGRGLQLLFYSVGIGQISSEVPQNLSASRPQDRQFILSSKKLLLSDSGFYLCAWSSMGNQPQHFGDGTRLSIL.

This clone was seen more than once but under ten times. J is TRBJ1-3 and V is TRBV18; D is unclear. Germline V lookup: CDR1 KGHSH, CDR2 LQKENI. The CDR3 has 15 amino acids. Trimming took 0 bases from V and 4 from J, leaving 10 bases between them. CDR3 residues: CASSPPPAVGNTIYF. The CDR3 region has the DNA TGTGCCAGCTCACCACCGCCAGCCGTAGGAAACACCATATATTTT.

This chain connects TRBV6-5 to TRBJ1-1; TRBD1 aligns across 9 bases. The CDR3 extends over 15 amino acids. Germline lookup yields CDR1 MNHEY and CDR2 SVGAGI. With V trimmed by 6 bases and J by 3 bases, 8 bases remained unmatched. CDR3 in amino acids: CASRNRGRTDTEAFF. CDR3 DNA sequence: TGTGCCAGCAGAAACAGGGGGCGGACAGACACTGAAGCTTTCTTT.

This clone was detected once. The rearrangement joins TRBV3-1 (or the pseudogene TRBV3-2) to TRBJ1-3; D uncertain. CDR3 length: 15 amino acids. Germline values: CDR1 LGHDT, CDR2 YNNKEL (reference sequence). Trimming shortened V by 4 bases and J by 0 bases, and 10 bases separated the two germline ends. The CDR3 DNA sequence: TGTGCCAGCAGCCGCAGGAGGACCTCTGGAAACACCATATATTTT. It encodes CASSRRRTSGNTIYF.

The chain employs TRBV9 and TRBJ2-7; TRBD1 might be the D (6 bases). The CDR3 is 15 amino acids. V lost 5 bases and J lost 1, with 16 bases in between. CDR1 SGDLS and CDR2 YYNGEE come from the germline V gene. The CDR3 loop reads CASSEGQSLSYEQYF. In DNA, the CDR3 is TGTGCCAGCAGTGAAGGACAGAGCCTTTCCTACGAGCAGTACTTC.

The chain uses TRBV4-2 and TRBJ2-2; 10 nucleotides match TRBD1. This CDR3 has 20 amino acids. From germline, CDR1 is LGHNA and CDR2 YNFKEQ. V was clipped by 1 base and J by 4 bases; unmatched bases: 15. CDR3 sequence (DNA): TGTGCCAGCAGCCAAGTCTCGGGGTTTATGGGACAGGGGTCCACCGGGGAGCTGTTTTTT. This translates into CASSQVSGFMGQGSTGELFF.

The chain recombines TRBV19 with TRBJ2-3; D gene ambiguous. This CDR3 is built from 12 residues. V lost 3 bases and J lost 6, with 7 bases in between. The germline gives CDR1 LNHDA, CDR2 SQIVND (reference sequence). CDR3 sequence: CASSIAIDTQYF. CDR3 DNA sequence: TGTGCCAGTAGTATCGCTATCGATACGCAGTATTTT.

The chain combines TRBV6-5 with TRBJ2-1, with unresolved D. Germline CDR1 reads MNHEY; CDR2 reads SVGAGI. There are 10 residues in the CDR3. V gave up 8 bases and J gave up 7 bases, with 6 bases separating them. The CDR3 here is CASGLNEQFF. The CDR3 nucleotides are TGTGCCAGCGGCTTAAATGAGCAGTTCTTC.

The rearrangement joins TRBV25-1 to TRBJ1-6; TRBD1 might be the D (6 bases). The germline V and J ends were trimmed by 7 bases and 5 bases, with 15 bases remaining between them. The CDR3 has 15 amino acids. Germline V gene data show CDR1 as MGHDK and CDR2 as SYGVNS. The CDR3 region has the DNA TGTGCCAGCACCCAACAGGGCATAGATAATTCACCCCTCCACTTT. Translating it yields CASTQQGIDNSPLHF.

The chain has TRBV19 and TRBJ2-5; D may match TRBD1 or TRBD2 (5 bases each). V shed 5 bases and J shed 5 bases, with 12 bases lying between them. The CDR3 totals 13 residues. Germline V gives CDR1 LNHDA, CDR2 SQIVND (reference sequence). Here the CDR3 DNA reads TGTGCCAGTAGTGCCGGGACGTGGGAGACCCAGTACTTC. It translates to CASSAGTWETQYF.

For the CDR3, the DNA is TGTGCCAGCAGCTCCGCGTACGGACCCACCGGGGAGCTGTTTTTT. Its protein is CASSSAYGPTGELFF. The chain joins TRBV3-1 (or the pseudogene TRBV3-2) to TRBJ2-2; D gene ambiguous. Germline V lookup: CDR1 LGHDT, CDR2 YNNKEL (reference sequence). V shed 5 bases and J shed 4 bases, with 14 bases lying between them. The CDR3 has 15 residues.

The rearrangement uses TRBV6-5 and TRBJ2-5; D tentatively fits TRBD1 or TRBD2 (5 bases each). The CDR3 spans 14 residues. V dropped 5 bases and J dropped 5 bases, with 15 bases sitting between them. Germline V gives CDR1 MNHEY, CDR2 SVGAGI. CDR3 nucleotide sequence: TGTGCCAGCAGTCCGAATCCGGGACGGGAGACCCAGTACTTC. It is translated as CASSPNPGRETQYF.

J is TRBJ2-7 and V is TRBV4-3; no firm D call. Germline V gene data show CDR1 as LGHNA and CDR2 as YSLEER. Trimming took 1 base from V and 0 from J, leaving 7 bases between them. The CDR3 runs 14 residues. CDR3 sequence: CASSQGASSYEQYF. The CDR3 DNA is TGCGCCAGCAGCCAAGGGGCAAGCTCCTACGAGCAGTACTTC.

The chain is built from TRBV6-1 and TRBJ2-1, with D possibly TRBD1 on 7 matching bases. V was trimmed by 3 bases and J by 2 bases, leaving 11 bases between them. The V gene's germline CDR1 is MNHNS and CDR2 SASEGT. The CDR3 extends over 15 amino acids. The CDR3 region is CASSEGRGAYNEQFF. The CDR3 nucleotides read TGTGCCAGCAGTGAGGGCAGGGGGGCCTACAATGAGCAGTTCTTC.

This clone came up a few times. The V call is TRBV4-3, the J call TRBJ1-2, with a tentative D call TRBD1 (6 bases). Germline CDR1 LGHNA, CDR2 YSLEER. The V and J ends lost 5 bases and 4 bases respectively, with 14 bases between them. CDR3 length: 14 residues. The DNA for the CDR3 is TGCGCCAGCAGCGGGGTAGACAGGACCTATGGCTACACCTTC. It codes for CASSGVDRTYGYTF.

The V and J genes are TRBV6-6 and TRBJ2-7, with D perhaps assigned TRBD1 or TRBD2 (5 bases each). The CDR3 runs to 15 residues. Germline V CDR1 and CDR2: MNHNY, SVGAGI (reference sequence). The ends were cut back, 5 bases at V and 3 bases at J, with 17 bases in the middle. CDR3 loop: CASSGGQNRGYEQYF. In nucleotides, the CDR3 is TGTGCCAGCAGTGGAGGACAAAACCGGGGCTACGAGCAGTACTTC.

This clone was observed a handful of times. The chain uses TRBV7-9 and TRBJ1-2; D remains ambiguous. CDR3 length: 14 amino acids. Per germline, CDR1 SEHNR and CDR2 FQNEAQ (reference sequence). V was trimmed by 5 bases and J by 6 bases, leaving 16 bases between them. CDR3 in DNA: TGTGCCAGCAGCCGCCTAAACAGATACGATGGCTACACCTTC. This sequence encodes CASSRLNRYDGYTF.

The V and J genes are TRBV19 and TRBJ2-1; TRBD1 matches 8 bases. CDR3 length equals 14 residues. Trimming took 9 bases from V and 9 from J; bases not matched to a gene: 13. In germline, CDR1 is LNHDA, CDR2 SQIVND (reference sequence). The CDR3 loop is CASFDRGFSGEQFF. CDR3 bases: TGTGCCAGCTTCGACAGGGGCTTTTCGGGTGAGCAGTTCTTC.

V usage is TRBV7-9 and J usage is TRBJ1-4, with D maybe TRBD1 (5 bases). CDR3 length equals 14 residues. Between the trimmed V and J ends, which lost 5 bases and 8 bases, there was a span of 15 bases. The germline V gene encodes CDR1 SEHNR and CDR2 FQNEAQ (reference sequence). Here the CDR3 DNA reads TGTGCCAGCAGCCGAGGGGATGGGGAGGAAAAACTGTTTTTT. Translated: CASSRGDGEEKLFF.

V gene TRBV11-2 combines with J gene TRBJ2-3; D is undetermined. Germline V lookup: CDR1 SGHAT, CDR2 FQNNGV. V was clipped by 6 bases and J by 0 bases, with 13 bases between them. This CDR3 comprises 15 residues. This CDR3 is CASSPSSWSTDTQYF. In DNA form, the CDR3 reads TGTGCCAGCAGTCCTAGTAGCTGGAGCACAGATACGCAGTATTTT. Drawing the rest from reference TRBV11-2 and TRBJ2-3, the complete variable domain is EAGVAQSPRYKIIEKRQSVAFWCNPISGHATLYWYQQILGQGPKLLIQFQNNGVVDDSQLPKDRFSAERLKGVDSTLKIQPAKLEDSAVYLCASSPSSWSTDTQYFGPGTRLTVL.

CDR3: CASSQAAEHEQFF. CDR3 DNA: TGTGCCAGCAGCCAAGCCGCAGAACATGAGCAGTTCTTC. The chain has TRBV3-1 (or the pseudogene TRBV3-2) and TRBJ2-1, with no clear D. The CDR3 is 13 residues long. The germline V gene has CDR1 LGHDT and CDR2 YNNKEL (reference sequence). Trimming removed 1 base from V and 8 bases from J, with 9 bases in between.